Listed below are T cell receptor beta chains from one sample, sequenced in a study of read filtering for tumor transcriptome and immune sequencing. TCRdb processed the reads anew with MiXCR; each CDR3 protein has one entry. Among approximately 50,000 distinct CDR3 sequences, more than 20% were seen once, and the ten largest hold about 18%. The sequenced sample was a population of CD138-negative cells sorted from bone marrow. The receptors derive from a donor at least 40 years old with multiple myeloma. CDR3s include the opening cysteine and the closing phenylalanine or tryptophan. A D gene is named only where the DNA matches it firmly. Clone size, where shown, is once, few, many, or a class for clones that have expanded.

NA	TRBV20-1	TRBJ2-1	TRBD2	CSAERGSSYNEQFF	TGCAGTGCTGAGCGGGGGTCCTCCTACAATGAGCAGTTCTTC
many	TRBV20-1	TRBJ2-7	NA	CSARDLGTVSWEQYF	TGCAGTGCTAGAGATTTGGGTACAGTCAGTTGGGAGCAGTACTTC
many	TRBV19	TRBJ2-2	NA	CASRISQNTGELFF	TGTGCCAGTAGAATTAGCCAAAACACCGGGGAGCTGTTTTTT
few	TRBV7-9	TRBJ1-1	NA	CASSVDRDTEAFF	TGTGCCAGCAGCGTGGACAGAGACACTGAAGCTTTCTTT
many	TRBV20-1	TRBJ1-4	NA	CSASARPNNEKLFF	TGCAGTGCTAGTGCCCGTCCCAATAATGAAAAACTGTTTTTT
NA	TRBV15	TRBJ1-1	TRBD1	CATSTYQGGSRNTEAFF	TGTGCCACCAGCACTTATCAGGGGGGATCAAGGAACACTGAAGCTTTCTTT
many	TRBV6-6	TRBJ2-3	NA	CASSFNTDTQYF	TGTGCCAGCAGCTTCAATACAGATACGCAGTATTTT
many	TRBV29-1	TRBJ1-2	NA	CSVSGVFPQYYGYTF	TGCAGCGTTTCTGGGGTCTTCCCCCAGTACTATGGCTACACCTTC
NA	TRBV28	TRBJ1-1	NA	CASSTPTTEALF	TGTGCCAGCAGTACCCCCACCACTGAAGCTCTCTTT
NA	TRBV4-2	TRBJ2-3	NA	CASSGASTGTQYF	TGTGCCAGCAGCGGGGCAAGCACAGGTACGCAGTATTTT
NA	TRBV14	TRBJ1-1	NA	CASSQDHKVRAFF	TGTGCCAGCAGCCAAGATCATAAGGTCCGAGCTTTCTTT
many	TRBV19	TRBJ1-4	NA	CATSRGQDEKLFF	TGTGCCACCTCACGGGGGCAGGATGAAAAACTGTTTTTT
many	TRBV6-2/TRBV6-3	TRBJ2-7	NA	CASSYGGAASGPYEQYF	TGTGCCAGCAGTTACGGGGGGGCCGCTAGCGGACCCTACGAGCAGTACTTC
NA	TRBV7-8	TRBJ2-3	NA	CASSLVVSEASTDTQYF	TGTGCCAGCAGCTTAGTGGTTAGCGAGGCTAGCACAGATACGCAGTATTTT
NA	TRBV4-1	TRBJ2-3	TRBD2	CASSQSERRGGTDTQYF	TGCGCCAGCAGCCAGTCCGAGAGGCGGGGGGGCACAGATACGCAGTATTTT
NA	TRBV12-3/TRBV12-4	TRBJ2-7	NA	CASSPMVGAGTYEQYF	TGTGCCAGCAGCCCCATGGTAGGGGCAGGGACCTACGAGCAGTACTTC
few	TRBV11-3	TRBJ2-2	NA	CASTALGRQNTGELFF	TGTGCCAGCACTGCATTGGGGCGGCAGAACACCGGGGAGCTGTTTTTT
NA	TRBV29-1	TRBJ2-1	TRBD1	CSVEVGWDSRIVRFF	TGCAGCGTTGAAGTAGGATGGGACAGTCGTATAGTCCGGTTCTTC
NA	TRBV18	TRBJ2-2	NA	CASSPPRGRQTGELFF	TGTGCCAGCTCACCACCGCGGGGCAGGCAGACCGGGGAGCTGTTTTTT
medium-sized	TRBV3-1	TRBJ2-1	NA	CASSQLSSYNEQFF	TGTGCCAGCAGCCAACTCAGCTCCTACAATGAGCAGTTCTTC
many	TRBV5-1	TRBJ1-1	NA	CASSLGYESLNTEAFF	TGCGCCAGCAGCTTGGGCTATGAGAGCTTGAACACTGAAGCTTTCTTT
NA	TRBV6-6	TRBJ2-1	TRBD2	CASRLAGGGSYNEQFF	TGTGCCAGCAGGCTAGCGGGAGGAGGTTCCTACAATGAGCAGTTCTTC
NA	TRBV16	TRBJ1-5	NA	CASSQSGGGGEPQHF	TGTGCCAGCAGCCAATCGGGGGGGGGCGGAGAGCCCCAGCATTTT
many	TRBV5-4	TRBJ2-1	TRBD1	CASSRDSNEQFF	TGTGCCAGCAGCAGGGACAGCAATGAGCAGTTCTTC
NA	TRBV6-6	TRBJ2-3	TRBD2	CASSWSGGTDTQYF	TGTGCCAGCAGCTGGAGCGGGGGCACAGATACGCAGTATTTT
NA	TRBV6-5	TRBJ2-7	NA	CASSLTAAAYEQYF	TGTGCCAGCAGTTTGACAGCTGCAGCCTACGAGCAGTACTTC
few	TRBV6-1	TRBJ2-7	NA	CASSASGPYEQYF	TGTGCCAGCAGTGCCTCAGGCCCCTACGAGCAGTACTTC
many	TRBV20-1	TRBJ2-3	NA	CSARGVTDTQYF	TGCAGTGCTAGGGGCGTGACAGATACGCAGTATTTT
many	TRBV7-7	TRBJ2-2	NA	CASSLAQAYSRGELFF	TGTGCTAGCAGCTTAGCACAAGCATATAGTCGCGGGGAGCTGTTTTTT
NA	TRBV6-2/TRBV6-3	TRBJ2-2	NA	CSSSPQTPWELFF	TGTTCCAGCAGCCCCCAGACTCCCTGGGAGCTGTTTTTT
many	TRBV27	TRBJ2-7	NA	CASLPDGGAQLYEQYF	TGTGCCAGCCTTCCAGATGGCGGGGCGCAGTTGTACGAGCAGTACTTC
many	TRBV2	TRBJ2-7	NA	CASSGGASYEQYF	TGTGCCAGCAGTGGAGGCGCTAGCTACGAGCAGTACTTC
few	TRBV12-3/TRBV12-4	TRBJ1-1	NA	CASSPTREAFF	TGTGCCAGCAGCCCAACCCGTGAAGCTTTCTTT
NA	TRBV29-1	TRBJ2-1	NA	CSVDRRQQHNEQFF	TGCAGCGTTGATCGGAGGCAGCAACACAATGAGCAGTTCTTC
few	TRBV6-1	TRBJ2-6	TRBD2	CASRPGDYLSGANVLTF	TGTGCCAGCAGGCCGGGGGACTACCTCTCTGGGGCCAACGTCCTGACTTTC
many	TRBV7-9	TRBJ1-5	TRBD1	CASSLGRDREFDQPQHF	TGTGCCAGCAGCTTAGGGAGGGACAGGGAATTCGATCAGCCCCAGCATTTT
many	TRBV9	TRBJ2-7	NA	CASSVNEGYEQYF	TGTGCCAGCAGCGTAAACGAGGGCTACGAGCAGTACTTC
many	TRBV3-1	TRBJ2-2	NA	CASSQGNPGTLEGGELFF	TGTGCCAGCAGCCAAGGCAACCCCGGGACTCTTGAAGGGGGGGAGCTGTTTTTT
many	TRBV24-1	TRBJ2-1	TRBD2	CATSDNGLAGNSYNEQFF	TGTGCCACCAGTGACAATGGACTAGCGGGTAACTCCTACAATGAGCAGTTCTTC
few	TRBV2	TRBJ2-2	NA	CASSGPVAGTGELFF	TGTGCCAGCAGTGGACCCGTAGCCGGCACCGGGGAGCTGTTTTTT
NA	TRBV28	TRBJ1-3	NA	CASSRDVGNTIYF	TGTGCCAGCAGCCGGGACGTGGGAAACACCATATATTTT